This TCR beta chain appears in the sequencing data of a study of OX40 agonist ivuxolimab in advanced cancers. This table comes from immunoSEQ multiplex PCR, and its TCRdb copy is limited to in-frame clones, with some not included. The table shows over 55,000 clones, with more than 85% occurring only once. V gave up 10 bases and J gave up 1 base; unmatched junction bases: 12. CDR3 length: 15 residues. Looked up from germline, CDR1 is MRHNA and CDR2 is SNTAGT. This receptor was obtained from an adult with an advanced solid tumor such as melanoma, head and neck, liver or kidney cancer. Sequences were derived from CD4+ or CD8+ T cells sorted from blood, sampled in a trial of the OX40 agonist ivuxolimab. This chain connects TRBV6-4 to TRBJ1-1; 7 bases match TRBD1. CDR3: CATPPRDSPNTEAFF. The CDR3, as DNA: TGTGCCACCCCTCCCCGGGACAGCCCGAACACTGAAGCTTTCTTT.